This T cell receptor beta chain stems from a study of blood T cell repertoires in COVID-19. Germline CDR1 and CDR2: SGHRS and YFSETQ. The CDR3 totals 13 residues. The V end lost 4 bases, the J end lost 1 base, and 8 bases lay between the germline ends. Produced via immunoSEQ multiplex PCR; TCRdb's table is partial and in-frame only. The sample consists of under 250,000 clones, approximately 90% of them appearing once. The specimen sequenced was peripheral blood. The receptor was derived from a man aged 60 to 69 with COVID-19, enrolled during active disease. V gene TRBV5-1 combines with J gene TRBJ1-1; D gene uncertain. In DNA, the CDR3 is TGCGCCAGCAGCACCCGGGGGAACACTGAAGCTTTCTTT. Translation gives CASSTRGNTEAFF.